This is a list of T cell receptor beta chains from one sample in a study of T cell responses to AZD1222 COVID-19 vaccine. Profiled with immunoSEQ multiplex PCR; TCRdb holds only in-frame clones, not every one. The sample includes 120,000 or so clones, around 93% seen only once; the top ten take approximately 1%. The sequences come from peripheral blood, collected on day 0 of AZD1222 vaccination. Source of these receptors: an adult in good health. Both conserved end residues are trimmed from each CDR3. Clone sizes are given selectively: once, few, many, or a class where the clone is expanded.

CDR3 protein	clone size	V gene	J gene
ASRSGTGYTEAF	.	TRBV6-5	TRBJ1-1
ASSSFQTGPYGYT	.	TRBV3-1/TRBV3-2	TRBJ1-2
ASSSQGWANEKLF	.	TRBV11-2	TRBJ1-4
SVEGGGYGYT	.	TRBV29-1	TRBJ1-2
ASSLDRWDSGYT	.	TRBV11-2	TRBJ1-2
ASIRGPDGYNEQF	once	TRBV6-5	TRBJ2-1
ASSLASEGNTIY	.	TRBV5-4	TRBJ1-3
ASSQPGGNEQF	.	TRBV28	TRBJ2-1
ASMEGGGTTEAF	.	TRBV19	TRBJ1-1
ASSGDILNRGYYNEQF	.	TRBV2	TRBJ2-1
ASSFYSTYNEQF	.	TRBV5-1	TRBJ2-1
AISEPGLAGYNEQF	.	TRBV10-3	TRBJ2-1
ASSKEDRALRELF	.	TRBV21-1	TRBJ2-2
ASSGGQGRDAF	.	TRBV2	TRBJ1-1
ASSLAGGTGELF	.	TRBV7-9	TRBJ2-2
ASTAVLAQGAEAF	once	TRBV5-1	TRBJ1-1
SASGLASSGYEQF	.	TRBV20-1	TRBJ2-1
ASSQDRRTSIYNEQF	once	TRBV4-1	TRBJ2-1
ASRGGTGARPYGYT	.	TRBV19	TRBJ1-2
ASRVIGTGELF	.	TRBV6-5	TRBJ2-2
ASSQSPQGTVSYNSPLH	.	TRBV5-1	TRBJ1-6
ASSLLTGAGYEKLF	once	TRBV27	TRBJ1-4
ASSPVTGDTGELF	.	TRBV18	TRBJ2-2
ASSLESQRTNSPLH	.	TRBV5-1	TRBJ1-6
ASRRGGSNTEAF	.	TRBV6-5	TRBJ1-1
ASSFGLNTEAF	.	TRBV5-1	TRBJ1-1
ASGGPYNYGYT	.	TRBV6-5	TRBJ1-2
ASSYSTGGAYEQY	.	TRBV6-6	TRBJ2-7
ATEGQALDTQY	.	TRBV12-3/TRBV12-4	TRBJ2-3
ASSVGTGANYEQY	.	TRBV9	TRBJ2-7
ASSPGTTKAF	.	TRBV5-6	TRBJ1-1
ASSTSYTGELF	.	TRBV28	TRBJ2-2
ASSVGSNLVYGYT	.	TRBV9	TRBJ1-2
ASSLTAAGTGVGGTEAF	.	TRBV11-2	TRBJ1-1
AWSWGGGTEAF	.	TRBV30	TRBJ1-1
ASSFIPTGETQY	.	TRBV5-4	TRBJ2-5
ASSLAIGSDNEQF	.	TRBV7-8	TRBJ2-1
ASSEQGTNTEAF	.	TRBV7-3	TRBJ1-1
ASSLLAGDSGEQY	.	TRBV5-1	TRBJ2-7
ASGSGTVPDTQY	.	TRBV27	TRBJ2-3
ASSESGRSNQPQH	.	TRBV7-9	TRBJ1-5
AWSVGQGGSNQPQH	.	TRBV30	TRBJ1-5
ASSPVPGVPPLGYT	.	TRBV18	TRBJ1-2